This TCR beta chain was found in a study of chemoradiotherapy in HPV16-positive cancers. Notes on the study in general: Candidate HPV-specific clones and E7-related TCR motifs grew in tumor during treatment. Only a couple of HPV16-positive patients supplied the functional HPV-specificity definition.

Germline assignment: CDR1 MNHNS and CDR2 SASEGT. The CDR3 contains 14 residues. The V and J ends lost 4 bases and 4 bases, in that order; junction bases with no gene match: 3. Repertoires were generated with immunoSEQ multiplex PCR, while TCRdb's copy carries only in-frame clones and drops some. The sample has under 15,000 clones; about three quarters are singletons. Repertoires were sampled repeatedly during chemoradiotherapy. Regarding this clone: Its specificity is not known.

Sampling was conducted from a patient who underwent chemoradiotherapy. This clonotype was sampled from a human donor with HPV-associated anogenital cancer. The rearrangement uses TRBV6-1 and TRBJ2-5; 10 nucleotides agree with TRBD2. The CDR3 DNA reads TGTGCCAGCAGTGCTAGCGGGAGAGGAGAGACCCAGTACTTC. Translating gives CASSASGRGETQYF.